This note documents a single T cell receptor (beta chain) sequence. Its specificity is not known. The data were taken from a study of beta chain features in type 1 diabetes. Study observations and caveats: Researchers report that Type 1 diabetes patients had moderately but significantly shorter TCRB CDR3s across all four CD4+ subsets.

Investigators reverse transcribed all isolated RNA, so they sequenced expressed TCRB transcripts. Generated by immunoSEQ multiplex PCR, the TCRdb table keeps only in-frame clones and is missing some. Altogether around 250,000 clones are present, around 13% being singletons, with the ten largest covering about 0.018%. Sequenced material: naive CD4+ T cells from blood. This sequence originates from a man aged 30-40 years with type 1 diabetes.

This chain's CDR3 is CAWRRGTGSSGANVLTF. The CDR3 DNA reads TGTGCCTGGAGGCGGGGGACAGGTTCCTCTGGGGCCAACGTCCTGACTTTC. This chain uses TRBV30 with TRBJ2-6; D perhaps matches TRBD1 (8 bases). The V and J ends lost 3 bases and 0 bases respectively, with 15 bases between them. Germline V gives CDR1 GTSNPN, CDR2 SVGIG (reference sequence). This CDR3 has 17 residues.